These 5 T cell receptor beta chains were all obtained from the same sample, sequenced in a study of glioma-infiltrating T cells after dendritic cell vaccination. Time point denoted: after dendritic cell vaccination, including at tumor progression/relapse. Assay used: immunoSEQ multiplex PCR; TCRdb lists only in-frame clones, some missing. The sample records roughly 100,000 clones, 85% to 90% being singletons. The sequencing used blood, collected after dendritic cell vaccination. The receptors originated from a human donor with glioblastoma.

The V and J genes are TRBV10-1 and TRBJ1-5, with 8 nucleotides matching TRBD1. This CDR3 comprises 18 residues. After removal of 3 bases from V and 3 bases from J, the junction contained 13 bases not matched to a gene. Germline CDR1 reads WNHNN; CDR2 reads SYGVQD (reference sequence). The CDR3 spells CASSDRERRQGYNQPQHF. The CDR3 nucleotides are TGCGCCAGCAGTGATAGGGAGCGACGACAGGGGTACAATCAGCCCCAGCATTTT.

V gene TRBV5-1 combines with J gene TRBJ1-4; 8 bases match TRBD1. The V gene end was trimmed by 5 bases and the J gene end by 6 bases; junction bases not matched to a gene: 6. This CDR3 comprises 14 residues. CDR1 and CDR2 (germline): SGHRS, YFSETQ. The CDR3 DNA sequence: TGCGCCAGCAGTTCAGCAGGGGGCTATGAAAAACTGTTTTTT. Protein product: CASSSAGGYEKLFF.

The rearrangement joins TRBV10-1 to TRBJ2-3, with D tentatively TRBD2 (6 bases). The length of the CDR3 is 14 residues. V lost 3 bases to trimming and J lost 2 bases, with 9 bases between them. The germline gives CDR1 WNHNN, CDR2 SYGVQD (reference sequence). The CDR3 here is CASSDGGVTDTQYF. The CDR3 region has the DNA TGCGCCAGCAGTGACGGCGGGGTCACAGATACGCAGTATTTT.

J is TRBJ1-2 and V is TRBV6-1, with D unresolved. The V gene's germline CDR1 is MNHNS and CDR2 SASEGT. Deletions cut 8 bases from V and 4 bases from J, with 17 bases between. The CDR3 is 14 amino acids. The CDR3 region has the DNA TGTGCCAGCCCGGCTCGGGAAGATGGCTATGGCTACACCTTC. Amino acids: CASPAREDGYGYTF.

This clone turned up a few times. V and J are TRBV30 and TRBJ1-4; D remains unclear. The V end lost 0 bases, the J end lost 7 bases, and 12 bases lay between the germline ends. This CDR3 is 14 amino acids long. From germline, CDR1 is GTSNPN and CDR2 SVGIG (reference sequence). The CDR3 sequence is CAWSVTGLLEKLFF. DNA for the CDR3: TGTGCCTGGAGTGTAACGGGTCTACTTGAAAAACTGTTTTTT.